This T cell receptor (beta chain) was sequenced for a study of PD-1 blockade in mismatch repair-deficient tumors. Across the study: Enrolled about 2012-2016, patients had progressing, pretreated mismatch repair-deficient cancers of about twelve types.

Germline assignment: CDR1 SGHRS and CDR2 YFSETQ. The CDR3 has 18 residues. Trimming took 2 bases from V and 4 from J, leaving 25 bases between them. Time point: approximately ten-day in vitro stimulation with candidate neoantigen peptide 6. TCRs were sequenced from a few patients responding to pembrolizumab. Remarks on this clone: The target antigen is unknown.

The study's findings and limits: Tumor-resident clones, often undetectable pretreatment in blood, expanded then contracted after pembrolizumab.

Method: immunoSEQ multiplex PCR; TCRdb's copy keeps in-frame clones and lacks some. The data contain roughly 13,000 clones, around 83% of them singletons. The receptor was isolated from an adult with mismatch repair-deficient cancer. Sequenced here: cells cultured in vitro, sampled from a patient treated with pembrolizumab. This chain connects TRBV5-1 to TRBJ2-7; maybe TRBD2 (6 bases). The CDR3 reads CASSLGGTGGLRPYEQYF. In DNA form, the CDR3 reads TGCGCCAGCAGCTTAGGCGGGACTGGAGGTTTGAGGCCTTACGAGCAGTACTTC.